The source of this TCR beta chain is a study of shared clonotypes between healthy human individuals. Naive CD8 populations comprised CD45RO-negative cells positively selected for CCR7, excluding terminally differentiated effector memory CD45RA+ cells. Everyone who donated was a Caucasian adult who lived in Nashville, Tennessee. Trimming took off 11 bases at V and 6 bases at J, with 11 bases between the two ends. The CDR3 contains 11 residues. CDR1 MNHNS and CDR2 SASEGT come from the germline V gene. Method: immunoSEQ multiplex PCR; TCRdb's copy keeps in-frame clones and lacks some. This table has 1.5 million to 2.5 million clones, approximately 94% appearing once.

The sample was naive CD8+ T cells sorted from blood. This TCR was recovered from a young man in good health. The rearrangement links TRBV6-1 to TRBJ2-1, with D unresolved. CDR3 nucleotide sequence: TGTGCCTCCCTTAATGTCAATGAGCAGTTCTTC. It encodes CASLNVNEQFF.